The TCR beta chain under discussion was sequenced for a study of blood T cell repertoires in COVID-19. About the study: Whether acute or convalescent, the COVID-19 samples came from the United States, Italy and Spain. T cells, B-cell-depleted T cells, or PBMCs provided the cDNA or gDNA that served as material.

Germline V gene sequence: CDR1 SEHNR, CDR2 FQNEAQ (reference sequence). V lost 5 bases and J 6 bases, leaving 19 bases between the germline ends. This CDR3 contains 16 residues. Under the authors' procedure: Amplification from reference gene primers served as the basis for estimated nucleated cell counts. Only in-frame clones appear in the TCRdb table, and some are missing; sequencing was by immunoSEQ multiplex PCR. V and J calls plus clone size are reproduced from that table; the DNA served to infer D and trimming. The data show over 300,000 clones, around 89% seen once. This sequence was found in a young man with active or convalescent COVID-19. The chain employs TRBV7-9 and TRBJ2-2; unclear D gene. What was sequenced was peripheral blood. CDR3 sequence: CASSRLGVGMPGELFF. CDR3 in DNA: TGTGCCAGCAGCCGGCTAGGAGTGGGTATGCCCGGGGAGCTGTTTTTT. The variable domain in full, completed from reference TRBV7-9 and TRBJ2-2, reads DTGVSQNPRHKITKRGQNVTFRCDPISEHNRLYWYRQTLGQGPEFLTYFQNEAQLEKSRLLSDRFSAERPKGSFSTLEIQRTEQGDSAMYLCASSRLGVGMPGELFFGEGSRLTVL.